Below, one T cell receptor beta chain is given with its context. The antigen remains unidentified. This sample stems from a study of cytomegalovirus exposure and HLA in healthy donors. Study results and limitations: Analysis was carried out at a later point, and it linked a missense DCLRE1C variant to TCR beta V- and J-gene trimming. Further analysis, carried out later, found HLA-associated TCR beta chains more clonally expanded than equally common other chains. The classifier was said to identify cytomegalovirus status with high specificity and sensitivity.

PCR employed 60 Vbeta and 13 Jbeta primers. Data came from immunoSEQ multiplex PCR; TCRdb stores just in-frame clones and leaves some out. Here the sample spans some 200,000 clones, 75% to 80% being singletons. Specimen: PBMCs. This TCR derives from a man aged 18 to 35 in good health and CMV-seronegative.

CDR3 coding DNA: TGTGCCAGCAGCTTAGACGGGATAGGGGCGGGGGGCTACGAGCAGTACTTC. The encoded protein is CASSLDGIGAGGYEQYF. This chain links TRBV7-9 with TRBJ2-7; 8 bases match TRBD2. V gave up 1 base and J gave up 3 bases; unmatched junction bases: 11. The CDR3 has 17 amino acids. Germline CDR1 SEHNR, CDR2 FQNEAQ (reference sequence).